The TCR beta chain under discussion was sequenced for a study of cytomegalovirus exposure and HLA in healthy donors (dated 2017 in TCRdb). The study in broad terms: In an earlier analysis of approximately 500 of the donors, under 300 Gb of sequence data and approximately 120 million unique TCR beta sequences from about 190 million T cells were reported. A later genetic analysis took genome-wide SNP genotypes for about 65% of the 666 donors and used that subset as a discovery cohort. Both class I and class II loci were covered by HLA typing, at four-digit resolution. Alongside the repertoire data, information on donor age, sex, ethnicity and CMV serostatus was compiled. Among the roughly 400 genotyped donors, around 81% belonged to the genetic ancestry cluster associated with self-reported Caucasian donors. An earlier analysis of 500 to 750 of the donors applied high-throughput TCR beta sequencing to assess whether each TCR beta V gene segment acted as functional or pseudogenic. Every repertoire in the discovery cohort had been generated on one and the same sequencing platform. Roughly 5 DR-DQ haplotypes were treated as single units for association and clustering because of strong linkage in the cohort. In a later analysis, previously published TCR beta repertoires from 666 donors were re-analyzed and high-resolution HLA genotyping was added so that TCR occurrence patterns could be studied. The study profiled the T cell repertoires of fewer than 850 subjects by immunosequencing and related them to cytomegalovirus serostatus. Roughly 300 gigabases of sequencing data and approximately 93 million unique TCR sequences were included in an early release covering about 700 HLA-typed donors. The study combined high-throughput TCR immunosequencing, statistical association of individual TCRs with disease status, and machine learning to predict cytomegalovirus infection status. On average, around 230,000 unique TCR beta nucleotide sequences were sequenced per donor among a few hundred genotyped donors of the cohort, with 15% to 20% of those sequences being non-productive. In the later analysis, no new phenotypic data were used to find candidate immune exposures; instead, reliance was placed on TCR beta sequences and their occurrence across donors. The study was designed to test whether signatures of past pathogen exposure could be identified by cataloging public T cell receptors. Along with the roughly 670-subject first cohort, a separate validation cohort of roughly 110 different subjects was used. Typing coverage varied by locus: about 620-630 donors for A, B, C, DRB1 and DQB1; some 520 for DQA1; some 610 for DPA1; 450 to 480 for DPB1. Study-wide findings and limitations: In this cohort, only TCR beta chains were sequenced, and detectable features were limited by the absence of alpha or paired-chain data. Because some donors lacked HLA typing at each locus, the association tests relied only on the typed subset. The sequencing pipeline was judged likely to have produced a cluster of highly shared sequence variants as a technical artifact. In an earlier analysis of 587 of the donors, most TCR beta V segments appeared in productive rearrangements about 87% or about 30% of the time, broadly matching IMGT annotations. It was suggested by the authors that the approach could potentially be generalized to other disease states and immunological phenotypes. Immune exposure information for the cohort was limited to CMV serostatus. In a later genetic analysis, fewer N-insertions in productive TCRs were reported among donors in an Asian-associated ancestry cluster than the approximately 710-donor mean. A later genetic analysis associated a missense DCLRE1C variant with V-gene and J-gene trimming of TCR beta chains, and an independent cohort replicated the association. According to a later analysis, TCR association rates differed among HLA loci, with DRB1 alleles showing the most associated TCRs and HLA-C alleles showing the fewest. Sequencing depth was assumed to be roughly uniform across donors in the presence/absence analyses, though that assumption may not hold. Most CMV-associated TCR beta chains appeared to be HLA-restricted in a later analysis, and the HLA associations seemed to be driven largely by CMV exposure. In both the original and validation cohorts, the classifier was reported to diagnose cytomegalovirus status with high specificity and sensitivity. Specific HLA alleles were associated with about 17,000 TCR beta sequences at a false discovery rate of 0.05 in a later analysis. In the study, 164 TCR beta chains were listed as associated with cytomegalovirus. A further reported finding was that TCR beta sequences accurately predicted the HLA-A and HLA-B alleles for most subjects in the first cohort. A later analysis reported that several top co-occurrence clusters appeared linked to parvovirus B19, influenza, CMV and Epstein-Barr virus. When HLA alleles, especially DR and DQ, strongly co-occurred, attributing TCR associations to individual alleles was difficult. In vitro tests confirmed that a few of the cytomegalovirus-associated TCR beta chains recognize cytomegalovirus antigens. Because counts were too low, about 15 rarely observed V segments, including chromosome 9 orphons, were left out of the earlier analysis of 587 of the donors. Across donors, most TCR sequences were observed very rarely, whereas some public TCRs were present in many individuals. Linkage disequilibrium might explain the correlated functional status among segregating V segments, but an unknown experimental factor could not be ruled out. A later analysis found that HLA-associated TCR beta chains were more clonally expanded and had lower generation probabilities than equally common non-associated chains. The 87-base-pair reads could not distinguish some IMGT-functional V segments, including TRBV6-2 and TRBV6-3, so those segments were excluded.

The library came from the immunoSEQ multiplex PCR assay. For the multiplex PCR, a mixture combining 60 forward primers for TCR Vbeta segments and 13 reverse primers for TCR Jbeta segments was used. The CDR3 region of rearranged TCR beta genes was amplified from genomic DNA with a multiplex PCR assay. The amplified TCR beta libraries were sequenced on the Illumina HiSeq System as 87-base-pair reads. For the original study's pipeline: A later analysis counted tens of millions of unique TCR beta chains across the approximately 700 repertoires, and some 11 million of these chains were shared by at least two donors. To remove PCR and sequencing errors, raw reads were error-corrected and collapsed into unique sequences using a nearest-neighbor algorithm that merged closely related sequences. To assign V, D and J gene segments, CDR3 sequences were aligned to IMGT reference sequences. For a sequence to be retained, at least a six-nucleotide match to both a V gene segment and a J gene segment was required. Rearrangements were called productive when the CDR3 lacked stop codons and stayed in frame with V and J; all others were non-productive. CDR3 was defined according to IMGT convention as the region running from the second conserved V-encoded cysteine to the conserved J-encoded phenylalanine. The earlier analysis of some 600 of the donors excluded sequences that lacked an unambiguous match to a single V gene segment. An earlier analysis of several hundred of the donors called V segments functional above 56.7% productive rearrangements and segregating when the between-donor standard deviation exceeded 5%. A statistical classification framework was developed to diagnose cytomegalovirus status using the catalog of TCR beta chain sequences. A later analysis assigned V and J genes by comparing TCR nucleotide sequences with IMGT/GENE-DB human TR gene sequences. A later analysis assigned CDR3 sequences and most-parsimonious VDJ recombination scenarios with the TCRdist pipeline. In a later analysis, each TCR beta chain was defined by its CDR3 amino acid sequence together with its V-gene family, and reads lacking a unique V-gene family were excluded. As a way to deal with suspected cross-contamination and a sequencing artifact, a later analysis dropped 450 to 600 nucleotide sequences that were highly shared and had low generation probability. A later analysis calculated a clonal expansion index for each public chain from normalized within-repertoire ranks of inferred template counts. In a later analysis, generation probabilities were computed with a VDJ recombination model fitted to out-of-frame rearrangements, and the resulting probabilities were checked against IGoR. A later analysis scored TCR-TCR, TCR-HLA and TCR-CMV co-occurrence with hypergeometric tests, applying a repertoire-size bias correction to TCR pairs. A later analysis estimated false discovery rates by permuting HLA or CMV assignments 20 times. In a later analysis, co-occurring TCRs were grouped using DBSCAN, with TCRdist sequence similarity added in when clustering inside HLA-allele-positive subsets. For co-occurrence clustering, repertoires with fewer than 30,000 or more than 120,000 public chains were excluded, along with five repertoires with anomalous nucleotide sharing. The table comes from immuneACCESS by way of TCRdb, which keeps in-frame sequences with V and J called. Part of the clones is missing from these tables; in studies checked, under half for an unresolved V gene and the rest for unknown reasons. That table is the source of V, J and clone size, and D and trimming were worked out from the DNA. For this sample the table gives 150,000 or so clones, of which around 72% were detected only once. Together, the top ten hold 3% to 3.5% of the sample.

The cohort consisted of 670 or so healthy bone marrow donors. At the time of sampling, every cohort member was nominally healthy, though immune exposures that went unrecorded were likely present. The donor tested CMV seropositive, placing the donor among the 289 seropositive members of the cohort. A peripheral blood sample was provided by each donor, and peripheral blood mononuclear cells were used for TCR beta sequencing. The Qiagen DNeasy Blood Extraction Kit was used to extract genomic DNA from the blood cell samples. A word on this clone: Its recognized antigen is unknown. No base quality values were provided; no much bigger clone lies one nucleotide off.

For CDR1 and CDR2, the germline V gene lists SGHVS and FQNEAQ. The V end loses 7 bases and the J end loses 0 bases, and a stretch of 26 bases separates them. From cysteine to phenylalanine, the CDR3 is 19 amino acids long. The CDR3 DNA has 57 bases and is translated from base 1. Material: PBMCs. The clonotype was recovered from a woman aged 50 to 60 in good health and CMV-seropositive. The chain is encoded by TRBV7-8 joined to TRBJ2-3; TRBD1 could be the D gene, as 7 bases match. The bases read TGTGCCAGCACCCGAACGAGGGCAGGGGGACTGAGAAGCACAGATACGCAGTATTTT. This yields the protein CASTRTRAGGLRSTDTQYF.